This TCR beta chain was obtained from a study of human T cells and chemical hapten exposure. Study-wide background: Small discrepancies in pooled library volume mainly accounted for the varying TCR yields per sample.

Overall study findings and caveats: Relative to controls, expanded TCRs formed significantly more large CDR3 similarity clusters.

Regarding time point: pre-sensitization, week 0. This sample's treatment: therapeutic diphenylcyclopropenone sensitization with weekly scalp DPC. Patches went on only after blood had been drawn each time. Alopecia patients, 18 to 70 years old and DPC-suitable, served as donors. This clonotype was seen repeatedly, ten times or more. Antigen specificity is unknown. TCRdb re-analysed the RACE reads in MiXCR, keeping a single row per CDR3 protein. The sample shows roughly 380,000 distinct CDR3 sequences, about 5.1% of them seen only once. The CDR3 sequence is 12 residues long. The germline CDR1 and CDR2 sequences are SGHRS and YFSETQ. Trimming removed 4 bases from V and 6 bases from J, with 10 bases in between.

The sample was whole blood, taken in connection with sensitization to the hapten diphenylcyclopropenone (DPC). V usage is TRBV5-1 and J usage is TRBJ2-5; D remains unclear. The source is a woman aged 50 to 60 with alopecia areata. Some clones in this sample may be carry-over from other donors' samples. The CDR3 coding sequence is TGCGCCAGCAGCGACACCCAGAAGACCCAGTACTTC. Translated, it gives CASSDTQKTQYF.